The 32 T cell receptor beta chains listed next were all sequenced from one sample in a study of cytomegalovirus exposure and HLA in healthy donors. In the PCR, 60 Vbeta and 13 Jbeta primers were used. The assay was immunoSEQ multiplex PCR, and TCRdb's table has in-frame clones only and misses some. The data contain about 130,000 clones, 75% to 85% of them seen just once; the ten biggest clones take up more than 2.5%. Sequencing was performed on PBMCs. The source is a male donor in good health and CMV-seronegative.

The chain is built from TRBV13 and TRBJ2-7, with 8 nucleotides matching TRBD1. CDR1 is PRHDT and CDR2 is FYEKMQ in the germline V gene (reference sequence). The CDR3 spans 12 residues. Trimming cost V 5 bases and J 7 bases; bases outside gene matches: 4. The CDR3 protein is CASSPDRGEQYF. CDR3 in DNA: TGTGCCAGCAGCCCAGACAGGGGTGAGCAGTACTTC. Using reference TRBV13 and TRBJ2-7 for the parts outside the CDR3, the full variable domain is AAGVIQSPRHLIKEKRETATLKCYPIPRHDTVYWYQQGPGQDPQFLISFYEKMQSDKGSIPDRFSAQQFSDYHSELNMSSLELGDSALYFCASSPDRGEQYFGPGTRLTVT.

The CDR3 DNA follows: TGTGCCAGCAGCTTGGCTAGCATGAATGAGCAGTTCTTC. Amino acids: CASSLASMNEQFF. The chain recombines TRBV5-4 with TRBJ2-1; D might be TRBD2 (5 bases). The V gene's germline CDR1 is SGHNT and CDR2 YYREEE (reference sequence). The CDR3 sequence is 13 residues long. Trimming took off 0 bases at V and 7 bases at J, with 8 bases between the two ends. Filled out from reference TRBV5-4 and TRBJ2-1, the complete variable domain reads ETGVTQSPTHLIKTRGQQVTLRCSSQSGHNTVSWYQQALGQGPQFIFQYYREEENGRGNFPPRFSGLQFPNYSSELNVNALELDDSALYLCASSLASMNEQFFGPGTRLTVL.

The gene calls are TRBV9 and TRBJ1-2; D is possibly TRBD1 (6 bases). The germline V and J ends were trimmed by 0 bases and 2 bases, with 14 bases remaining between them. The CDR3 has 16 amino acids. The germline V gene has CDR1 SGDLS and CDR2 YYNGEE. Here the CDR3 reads CASSVGGGSSNYGYTF. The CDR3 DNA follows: TGTGCCAGCAGCGTAGGCGGGGGCAGCTCGAACTATGGCTACACCTTC.

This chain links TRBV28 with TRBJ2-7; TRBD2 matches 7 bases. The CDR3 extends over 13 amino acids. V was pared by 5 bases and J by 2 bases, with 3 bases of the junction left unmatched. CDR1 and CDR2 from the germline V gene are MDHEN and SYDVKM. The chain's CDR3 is CASSPGTTYEQYF. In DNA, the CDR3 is TGTGCCAGCAGTCCCGGGACTACCTACGAGCAGTACTTC.

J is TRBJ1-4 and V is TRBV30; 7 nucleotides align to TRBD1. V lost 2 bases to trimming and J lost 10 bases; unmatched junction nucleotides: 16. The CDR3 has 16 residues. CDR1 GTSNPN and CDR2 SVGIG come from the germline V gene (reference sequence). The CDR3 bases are TGTGCCTGGAGTATCCTGTCCACAGGGGATCACGGAAAACTGTTTTTT. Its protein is CAWSILSTGDHGKLFF.

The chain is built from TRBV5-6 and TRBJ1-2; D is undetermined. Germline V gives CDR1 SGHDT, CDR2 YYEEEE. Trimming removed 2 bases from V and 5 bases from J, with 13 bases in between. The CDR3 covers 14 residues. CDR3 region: CASSFRRRTYGYTF. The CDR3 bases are TGTGCCAGCAGCTTTCGGCGGAGAACGTATGGCTACACCTTC.

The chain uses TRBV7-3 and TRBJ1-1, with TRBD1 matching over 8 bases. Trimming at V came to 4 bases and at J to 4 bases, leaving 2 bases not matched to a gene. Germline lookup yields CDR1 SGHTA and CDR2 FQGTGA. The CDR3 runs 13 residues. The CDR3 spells CASSSTGVTEAFF. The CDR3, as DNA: TGTGCCAGCAGCTCGACAGGGGTCACTGAAGCTTTCTTT. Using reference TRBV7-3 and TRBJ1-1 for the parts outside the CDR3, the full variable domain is GAGVSQTPSNKVTEKGKYVELRCDPISGHTALYWYRQSLGQGPEFLIYFQGTGAADDSGLPNDRFFAVRPEGSVSTLKIQRTERGDSAVYLCASSSTGVTEAFFGQGTRLTVV.

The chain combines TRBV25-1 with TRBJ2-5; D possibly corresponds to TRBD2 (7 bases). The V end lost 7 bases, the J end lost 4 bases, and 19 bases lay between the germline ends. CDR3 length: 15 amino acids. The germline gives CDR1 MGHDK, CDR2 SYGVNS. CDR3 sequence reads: CASIPPQGGAETQYF. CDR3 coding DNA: TGTGCCAGCATCCCCCCACAGGGAGGGGCAGAGACCCAGTACTTC.

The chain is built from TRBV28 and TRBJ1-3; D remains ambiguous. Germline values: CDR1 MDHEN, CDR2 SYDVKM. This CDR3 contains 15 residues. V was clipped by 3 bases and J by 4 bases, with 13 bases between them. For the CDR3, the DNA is TGTGCCAGCAGTTTTAGTGGGAGCAGGGGAAACACCATATATTTT. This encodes CASSFSGSRGNTIYF.

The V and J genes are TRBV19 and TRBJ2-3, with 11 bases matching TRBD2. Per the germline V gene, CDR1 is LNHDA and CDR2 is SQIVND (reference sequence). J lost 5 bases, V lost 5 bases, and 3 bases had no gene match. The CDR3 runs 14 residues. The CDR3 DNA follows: TGTGCCAGTAGTGTCACTAGCGGGAGAGATACGCAGTATTTT. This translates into CASSVTSGRDTQYF. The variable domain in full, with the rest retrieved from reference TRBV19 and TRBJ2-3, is DGGITQSPKYLFRKEGQNVTLSCEQNLNHDAMYWYRQDPGQGLRLIYYSQIVNDFQKGDIAEGYSVSREKKESFPLTVTSAQKNPTAFYLCASSVTSGRDTQYFGPGTRLTVL.

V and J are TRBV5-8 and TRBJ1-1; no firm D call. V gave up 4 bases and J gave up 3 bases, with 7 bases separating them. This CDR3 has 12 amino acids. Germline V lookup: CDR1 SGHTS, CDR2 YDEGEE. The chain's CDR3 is CASSRSYTEAFF. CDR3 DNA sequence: TGTGCCAGCAGCCGGTCGTACACTGAAGCTTTCTTT.

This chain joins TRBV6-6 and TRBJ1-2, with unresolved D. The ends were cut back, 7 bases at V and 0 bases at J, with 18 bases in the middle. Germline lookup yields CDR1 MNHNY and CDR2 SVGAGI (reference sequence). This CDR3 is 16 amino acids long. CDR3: CASTRIPTPTNYGYTF. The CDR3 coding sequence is TGTGCCAGCACCCGAATTCCGACACCCACTAACTATGGCTACACCTTC.

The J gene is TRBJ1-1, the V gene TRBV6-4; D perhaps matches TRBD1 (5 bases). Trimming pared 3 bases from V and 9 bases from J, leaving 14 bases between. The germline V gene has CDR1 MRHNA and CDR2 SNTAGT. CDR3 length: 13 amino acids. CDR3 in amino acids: CASSESRGTKAFF. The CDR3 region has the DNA TGTGCCAGCAGTGAAAGTAGGGGTACTAAAGCTTTCTTT.

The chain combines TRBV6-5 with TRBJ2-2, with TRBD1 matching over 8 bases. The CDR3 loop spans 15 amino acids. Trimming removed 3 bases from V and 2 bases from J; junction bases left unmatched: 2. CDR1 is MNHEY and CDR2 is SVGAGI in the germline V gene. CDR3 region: CASSYGQGNTGELFF. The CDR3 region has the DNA TGTGCCAGCAGTTATGGACAGGGAAACACCGGGGAGCTGTTTTTT.

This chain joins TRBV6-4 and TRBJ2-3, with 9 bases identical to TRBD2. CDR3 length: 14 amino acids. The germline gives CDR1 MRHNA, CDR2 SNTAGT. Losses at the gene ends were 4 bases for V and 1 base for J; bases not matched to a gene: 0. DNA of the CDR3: TGTGCCAGCAGTGTAGCGGGGGGCACAGATACGCAGTATTTT. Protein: CASSVAGGTDTQYF.

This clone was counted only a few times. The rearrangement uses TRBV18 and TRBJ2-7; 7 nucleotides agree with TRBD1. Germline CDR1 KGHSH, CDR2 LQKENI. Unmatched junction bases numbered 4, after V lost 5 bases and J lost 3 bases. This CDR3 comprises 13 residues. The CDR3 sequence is CASSEGQNYEQYF. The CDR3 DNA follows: TGTGCCAGCTCAGAGGGACAGAACTACGAGCAGTACTTC.

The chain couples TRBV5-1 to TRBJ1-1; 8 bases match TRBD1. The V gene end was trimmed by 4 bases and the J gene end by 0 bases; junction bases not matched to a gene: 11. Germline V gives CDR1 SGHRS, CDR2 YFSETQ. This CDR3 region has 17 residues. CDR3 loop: CASSPEGTGAMNTEAFF. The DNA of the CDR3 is TGCGCCAGCAGCCCCGAGGGGACAGGAGCCATGAACACTGAAGCTTTCTTT.

This CDR3 is CASSPTRRETQYF. As DNA, the CDR3 is TGTGCCAGCAGTCCCACCAGGAGGGAGACCCAGTACTTC. V gene TRBV27 combines with J gene TRBJ2-5; a possible D gene is TRBD2 (5 bases). The CDR3 extends over 13 amino acids. The germline V and J ends were trimmed by 5 bases and 5 bases, with 12 bases remaining between them. In germline, CDR1 is MNHEY, CDR2 SMNVEV (reference sequence).

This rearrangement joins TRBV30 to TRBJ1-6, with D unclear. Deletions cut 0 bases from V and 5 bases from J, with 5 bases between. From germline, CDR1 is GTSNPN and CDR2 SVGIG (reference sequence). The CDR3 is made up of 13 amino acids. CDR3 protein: CAWSVEDNSPLHF. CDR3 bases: TGTGCCTGGAGTGTAGAGGATAATTCACCCCTCCACTTT. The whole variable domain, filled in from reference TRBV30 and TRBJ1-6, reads SQTIHQWPATLVQPVGSPLSLECTVEGTSNPNLYWYRQAAGRGLQLLFYSVGIGQISSEVPQNLSASRPQDRQFILSSKKLLLSDSGFYLCAWSVEDNSPLHFGNGTRLTVT.

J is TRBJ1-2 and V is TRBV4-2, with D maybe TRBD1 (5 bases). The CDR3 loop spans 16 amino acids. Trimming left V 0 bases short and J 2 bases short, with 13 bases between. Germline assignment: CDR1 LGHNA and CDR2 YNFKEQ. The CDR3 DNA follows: TGTGCCAGCAGCCAAGAGATGTCGCGACAGAACTATGGCTACACCTTC. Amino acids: CASSQEMSRQNYGYTF.

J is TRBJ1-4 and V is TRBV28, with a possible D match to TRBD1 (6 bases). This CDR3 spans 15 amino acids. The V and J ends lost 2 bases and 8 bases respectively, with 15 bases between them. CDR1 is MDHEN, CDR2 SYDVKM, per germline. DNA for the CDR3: TGTGCCAGCAGTTTACTACAGGGCCCTGGCGAAAAACTGTTTTTT. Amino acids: CASSLLQGPGEKLFF.

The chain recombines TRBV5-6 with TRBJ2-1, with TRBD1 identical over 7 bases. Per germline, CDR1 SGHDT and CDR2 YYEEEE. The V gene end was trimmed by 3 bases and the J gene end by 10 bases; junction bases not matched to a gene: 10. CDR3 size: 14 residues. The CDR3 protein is CASSSGTAVGEQFF. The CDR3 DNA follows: TGTGCCAGCAGCTCCGGGACAGCCGTTGGGGAGCAGTTCTTC.

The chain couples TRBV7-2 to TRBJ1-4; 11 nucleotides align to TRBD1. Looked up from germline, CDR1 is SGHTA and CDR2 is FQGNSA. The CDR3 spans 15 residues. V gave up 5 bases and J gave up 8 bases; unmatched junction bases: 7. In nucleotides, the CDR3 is TGTGCCAGCAGCCGGATCGGGACAGGGGGAGAAAAACTGTTTTTT. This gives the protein CASSRIGTGGEKLFF.

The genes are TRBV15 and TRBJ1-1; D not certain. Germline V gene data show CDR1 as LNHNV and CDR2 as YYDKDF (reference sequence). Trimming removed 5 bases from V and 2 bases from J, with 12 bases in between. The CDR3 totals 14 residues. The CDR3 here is CATSPRGLNTEAFF. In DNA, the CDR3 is TGTGCCACCAGCCCACGGGGTCTCAACACTGAAGCTTTCTTT. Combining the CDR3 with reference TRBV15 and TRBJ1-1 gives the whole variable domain DAMVIQNPRYQVTQFGKPVTLSCSQTLNHNVMYWYQQKSSQAPKLLFHYYDKDFNNEADTPDNFQSRRPNTSFCFLDIRSPGLGDTAMYLCATSPRGLNTEAFFGQGTRLTVV.

DNA of the CDR3: TGTGCTAGCGGCGGGGCGCAAGTAGATCAGCCCCAGCATTTT. It codes for CASGGAQVDQPQHF. The chain combines TRBV12-5 with TRBJ1-5, with D maybe TRBD1 (5 bases). CDR1 LGHNT and CDR2 FRNRAP come from the germline V gene. The CDR3 sequence is 14 residues long. V gave up 9 bases and J gave up 5 bases, with 17 bases separating them.

The CDR3 nucleotides read TGCGCCAGCAGCTTGAAGTCTAGCGGGCTCGGATACGAGCAGTACTTC. It codes for CASSLKSSGLGYEQYF. The chain carries TRBV5-1 and TRBJ2-7; TRBD2 matches 8 bases. After removal of 1 base from V and 4 bases from J, the junction contained 10 bases not matched to a gene. Germline assignment: CDR1 SGHRS and CDR2 YFSETQ. The CDR3 is 16 amino acids. Filled out from reference TRBV5-1 and TRBJ2-7, the complete variable domain reads KAGVTQTPRYLIKTRGQQVTLSCSPISGHRSVSWYQQTPGQGLQFLFEYFSETQRNKGNFPGRFSGRQFSNSRSEMNVSTLELGDSALYLCASSLKSSGLGYEQYFGPGTRLTVT.

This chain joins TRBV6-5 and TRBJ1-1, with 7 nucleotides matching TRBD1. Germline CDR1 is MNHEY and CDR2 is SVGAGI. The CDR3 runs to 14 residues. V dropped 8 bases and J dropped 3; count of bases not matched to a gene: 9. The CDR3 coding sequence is TGTGCCAGCCGCCGAACCAGGGGGGACACTGAAGCTTTCTTT. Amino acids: CASRRTRGDTEAFF.

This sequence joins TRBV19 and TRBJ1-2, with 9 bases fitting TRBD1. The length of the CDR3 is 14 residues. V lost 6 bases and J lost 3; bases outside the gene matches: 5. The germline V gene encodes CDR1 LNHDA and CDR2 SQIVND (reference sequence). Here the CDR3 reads CASRIRTGDYGYTF. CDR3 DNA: TGTGCCAGTAGGATAAGGACAGGGGACTATGGCTACACCTTC. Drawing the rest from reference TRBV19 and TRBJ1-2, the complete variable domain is DGGITQSPKYLFRKEGQNVTLSCEQNLNHDAMYWYRQDPGQGLRLIYYSQIVNDFQKGDIAEGYSVSREKKESFPLTVTSAQKNPTAFYLCASRIRTGDYGYTFGSGTRLTVV.

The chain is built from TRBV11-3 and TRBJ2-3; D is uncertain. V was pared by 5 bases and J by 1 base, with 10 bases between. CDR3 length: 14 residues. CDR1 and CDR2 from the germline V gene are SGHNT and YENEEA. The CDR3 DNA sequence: TGTGCCAGCAGCCCCCCCAGCGGCACAGATACGCAGTATTTT. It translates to CASSPPSGTDTQYF.

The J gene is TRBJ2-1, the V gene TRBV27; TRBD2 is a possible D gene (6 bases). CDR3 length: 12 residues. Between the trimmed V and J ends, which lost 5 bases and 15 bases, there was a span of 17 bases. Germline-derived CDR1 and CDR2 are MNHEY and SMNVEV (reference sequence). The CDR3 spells CASSPPGLRPFF. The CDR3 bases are TGTGCCAGCAGTCCGCCGGGACTTCGGCCGTTCTTC.

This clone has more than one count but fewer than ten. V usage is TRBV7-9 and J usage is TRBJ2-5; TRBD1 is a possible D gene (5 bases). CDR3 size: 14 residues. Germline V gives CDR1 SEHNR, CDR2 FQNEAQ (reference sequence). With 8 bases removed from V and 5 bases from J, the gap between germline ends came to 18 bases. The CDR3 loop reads CASGLKGRSETQYF. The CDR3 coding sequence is TGTGCCAGCGGCCTTAAGGGGCGTAGCGAGACCCAGTACTTC.

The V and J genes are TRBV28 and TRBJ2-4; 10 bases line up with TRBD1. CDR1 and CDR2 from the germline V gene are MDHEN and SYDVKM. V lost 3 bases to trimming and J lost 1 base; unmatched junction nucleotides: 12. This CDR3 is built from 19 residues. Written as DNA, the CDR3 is TGTGCCAGCAGTTTCGGGACAGGGGTAAGAGAGGTGGCCAAAAACATTCAGTACTTC. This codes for CASSFGTGVREVAKNIQYF.